Listed below are T cell receptor beta chains from one sample, sequenced in a study of T cells in Graves' hyperthyroidism and ophthalmopathy. TCRdb ran MiXCR on the multiplex PCR reads and lists one entry per CDR3 protein. The data contain 350,000 or so distinct CDR3 sequences, 15% to 20% of them seen just once; the ten biggest clones take up 30% to 35%. Input material: blood. The receptors here all came from a young woman with Graves' hyperthyroidism that later progressed to Graves' ophthalmopathy. Each CDR3 is given with its conserved first and last residue. The D gene is left open where the match is weak. Some rows have no size entry. The others give once, few or many, or a class for an expanded clone.

many	-	11	TRBV14	TRBJ2-1	CASSHANEQFF	TGTGCCAGCAGCCATGCTAATGAGCAGTTCTTC
many	TRBD2	17	TRBV12-3/TRBV12-4	TRBJ2-3	CASSRTSGSYPTDTQYF	TGTGCCAGCAGTCGGACTAGCGGGAGTTATCCCACAGATACGCAGTATTTT
-	TRBD1	15	TRBV27	TRBJ2-7	CASSLPGTGVHEQYF	TGTGCCAGCAGTTTACCCGGGACAGGGGTCCACGAGCAGTACTTC
many	-	15	TRBV30	TRBJ1-6	CAWSTTSGQLSPLHF	TGTGCCTGGAGCACGACAAGCGGGCAACTATCACCCCTCCACTTT
many	TRBD1	14	TRBV6-1	TRBJ1-6	CASRKGQVNSPLHF	TGTGCCAGCAGAAAGGGACAGGTTAATTCACCCCTCCACTTT
many	TRBD1	16	TRBV6-5	TRBJ2-1	CASSYSPDRGRNEQFF	TGTGCCAGCAGTTACTCTCCGGACAGGGGCCGCAATGAGCAGTTCTTC
few	-	14	TRBV19	TRBJ2-2	CASSFFDFTGELFF	TGTGCCAGTAGTTTCTTCGACTTCACCGGGGAGCTGTTTTTT
-	TRBD2	15	TRBV5-1	TRBJ2-7	CASSTLSGGAFEQYF	TGCGCCAGCAGTACCTTGAGCGGGGGGGCCTTTGAGCAGTACTTC
many	TRBD2	15	TRBV6-1	TRBJ2-7	CASSYGASGSYEQYF	TGTGCCAGCAGCTATGGGGCTAGCGGTTCCTACGAGCAGTACTTC
-	-	13	TRBV6-1	TRBJ2-7	CAIQRAGTYERYF	TGTGCCATCCAGAGGGCAGGAACCTACGAGCGGTACTTC
many	TRBD1	15	TRBV6-2/TRBV6-3	TRBJ2-7	CASSYSGTGSYEQYF	TGTGCCAGCAGTTACTCCGGGACAGGCTCCTACGAGCAGTACTTC
few	-	19	TRBV5-5	TRBJ1-4	CASSLGVQPPFATNEKLFF	TGTGCCAGCAGCTTGGGCGTACAGCCGCCGTTTGCAACTAATGAAAAACTGTTTTTT
many	TRBD1	18	TRBV2	TRBJ1-4	CASSEAHPTGFAFEKLFF	TGTGCCAGCAGTGAAGCGCACCCGACAGGGTTCGCATTTGAAAAACTGTTTTTT
-	-	13	TRBV7-9	TRBJ2-7	CASRELGNYGQYF	TGTGCCAGCAGGGAGTTGGGTAACTACGGGCAGTACTTC
many	-	11	TRBV30	TRBJ2-2	CAWRPAGELFF	TGTGCCTGGCGACCCGCCGGGGAGCTGTTTTTT
many	-	16	TRBV7-8	TRBJ1-5	CASSADRDLSNQPQHF	TGTGCCAGCAGCGCGGACCGGGACCTTAGCAATCAGCCCCAGCATTTT
many	TRBD2	16	TRBV11-2	TRBJ2-7	CASSAGLAGGNYEQYF	TGTGCCAGCAGCGCAGGACTAGCGGGAGGAAACTACGAGCAGTACTTC
many	-	13	TRBV12-5	TRBJ2-1	CASALTGLNEQFF	TGTGCTAGTGCCTTAACAGGGTTGAATGAGCAGTTCTTC
many	-	12	TRBV30	TRBJ2-1	CAWSLLVTEQFF	TGTGCCTGGAGCCTACTAGTTACTGAGCAGTTCTTC
-	-	15	TRBV7-9	TRBJ2-1	CASSYDSSANDEQFF	TGTGCCAGCAGTTACGACTCGTCCGCTAACGATGAGCAGTTCTTC
few	TRBD1	14	TRBV7-9	TRBJ2-7	CASSLMGTGGEQYF	TGTGCCAGCAGCTTAATGGGGACAGGGGGCGAGCAGTACTTC
many	-	15	TRBV28	TRBJ2-7	CASSYRAQVVGEQYF	TGTGCCAGCAGTTATAGGGCTCAGGTCGTTGGCGAGCAGTACTTC
-	TRBD2	17	TRBV2	TRBJ2-2	CASSLRTSGRARGELFF	TGTGCCAGCAGCCTTAGGACTAGCGGGAGGGCCCGCGGGGAGCTGTTTTTT
many	-	15	TRBV28	TRBJ1-3	CASAYRDTSGNTIYF	TGTGCCAGCGCATACCGGGACACATCTGGAAACACCATATATTTT
many	-	16	TRBV5-1	TRBJ2-3	CASSLVPGKGADTQYF	TGCGCCAGCAGCTTGGTCCCGGGAAAGGGGGCAGATACGCAGTATTTT
few	TRBD2	14	TRBV5-5	TRBJ2-3	CASSPGTSPDTQYF	TGTGCCAGCAGCCCCGGGACTAGTCCCGATACGCAGTATTTT
many	-	14	TRBV10-3	TRBJ2-1	CAIRALERGNEQFF	TGTGCCATCAGGGCACTCGAGCGAGGCAATGAGCAGTTCTTC
-	-	15	TRBV30	TRBJ2-7	CAWSWERGIGYEQYF	TGTGCCTGGAGCTGGGAACGGGGCATCGGTTACGAGCAGTACTTC
many	-	15	TRBV6-5	TRBJ2-6	CASSYEDAGANVLTF	TGTGCCAGCAGTTACGAGGATGCAGGGGCCAACGTCCTGACTTTC
-	-	15	TRBV20-1	TRBJ2-3	CSAPGVGESTDTQYF	TGCAGTGCCCCTGGGGTGGGGGAAAGCACAGATACGCAGTATTTT